This T cell receptor (beta chain) was retrieved from a study of blood T cell repertoires in COVID-19. Study information: The United States, Italy and Spain were the sources of the acute and convalescent COVID-19 samples. PBMCs, B-cell-depleted T cells, or T cells were the source of the cDNA or gDNA that made up the material.

CDR1 is MDHEN, CDR2 SYDVKM, per germline. The length of the CDR3 is 12 residues. V lost 7 bases and J 8 bases, leaving 14 bases between the germline ends. In the study's own analysis: The assay estimated nucleated cells by amplifying reference gene primers. TCRdb's table, derived via immunoSEQ multiplex PCR, lists solely in-frame clones and lacks some. From that table come the V and J calls and clone size; the DNA was used to work out D and trimming. The data show roughly 24,000 clones, with more than 70% seen just once and roughly a third held by the top ten. This TCR came from a human donor in a cohort sampled during active COVID-19. The chain is built from TRBV28 and TRBJ1-1; the D gene is possibly TRBD1 (5 bases). Sequencing used peripheral blood. The CDR3 nucleotides read TGTGCCAGCACCATTGATTGGGGCGAAGCTTTCTTT. This gives the protein CASTIDWGEAFF.